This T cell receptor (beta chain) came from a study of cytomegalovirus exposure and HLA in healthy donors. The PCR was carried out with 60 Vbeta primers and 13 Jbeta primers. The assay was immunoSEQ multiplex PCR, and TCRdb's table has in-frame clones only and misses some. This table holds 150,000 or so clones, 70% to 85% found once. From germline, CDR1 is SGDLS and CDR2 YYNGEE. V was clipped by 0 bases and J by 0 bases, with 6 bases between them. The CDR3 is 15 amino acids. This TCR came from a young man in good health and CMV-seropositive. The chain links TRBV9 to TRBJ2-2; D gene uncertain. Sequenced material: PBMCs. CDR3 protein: CASSVASANTGELFF. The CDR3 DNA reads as TGTGCCAGCAGCGTAGCTTCCGCGAACACCGGGGAGCTGTTTTTT.